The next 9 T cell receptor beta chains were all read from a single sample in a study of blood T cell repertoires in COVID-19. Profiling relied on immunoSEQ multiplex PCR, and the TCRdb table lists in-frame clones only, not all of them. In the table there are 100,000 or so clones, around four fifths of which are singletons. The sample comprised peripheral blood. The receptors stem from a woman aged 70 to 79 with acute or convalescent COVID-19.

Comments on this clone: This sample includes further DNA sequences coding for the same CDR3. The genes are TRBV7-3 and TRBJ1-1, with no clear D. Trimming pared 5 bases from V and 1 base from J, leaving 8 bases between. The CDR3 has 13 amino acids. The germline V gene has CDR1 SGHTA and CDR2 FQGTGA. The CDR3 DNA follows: TGTGCCAGCAGCCCGGCGGAGAACACTGAAGCTTTCTTT. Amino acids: CASSPAENTEAFF.

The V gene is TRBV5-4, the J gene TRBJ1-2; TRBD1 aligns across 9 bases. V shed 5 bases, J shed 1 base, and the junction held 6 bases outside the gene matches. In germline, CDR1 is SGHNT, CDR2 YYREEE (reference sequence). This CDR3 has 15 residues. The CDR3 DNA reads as TGTGCCAGCAGGGGACAGGGCGGGGGTAACTATGGCTACACCTTC. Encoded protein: CASRGQGGGNYGYTF. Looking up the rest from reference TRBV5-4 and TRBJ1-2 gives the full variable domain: ETGVTQSPTHLIKTRGQQVTLRCSSQSGHNTVSWYQQALGQGPQFIFQYYREEENGRGNFPPRFSGLQFPNYSSELNVNALELDDSALYLCASRGQGGGNYGYTFGSGTRLTVV.

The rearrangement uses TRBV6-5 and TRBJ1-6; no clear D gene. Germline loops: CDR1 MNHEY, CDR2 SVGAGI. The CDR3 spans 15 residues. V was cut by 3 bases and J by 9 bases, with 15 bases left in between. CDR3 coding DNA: TGTGCCAGCAGTTATGCACGAGGGATCGGTTCACCCCTCCACTTT. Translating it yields CASSYARGIGSPLHF.

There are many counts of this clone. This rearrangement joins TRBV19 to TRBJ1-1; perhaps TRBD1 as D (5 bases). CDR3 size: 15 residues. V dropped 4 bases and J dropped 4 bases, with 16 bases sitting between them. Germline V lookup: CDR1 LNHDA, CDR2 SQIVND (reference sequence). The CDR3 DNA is TGTGCCAGTAGTACCGGAGGGGACTGGCTCACTGAAGCTTTCTTT. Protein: CASSTGGDWLTEAFF.

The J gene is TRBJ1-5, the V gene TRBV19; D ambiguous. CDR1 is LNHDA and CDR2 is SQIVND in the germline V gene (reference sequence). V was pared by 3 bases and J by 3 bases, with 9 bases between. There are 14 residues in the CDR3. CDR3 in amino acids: CASSMLRVNQPQHF. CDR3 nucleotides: TGTGCCAGTAGTATGTTGAGGGTCAATCAGCCCCAGCATTTT.

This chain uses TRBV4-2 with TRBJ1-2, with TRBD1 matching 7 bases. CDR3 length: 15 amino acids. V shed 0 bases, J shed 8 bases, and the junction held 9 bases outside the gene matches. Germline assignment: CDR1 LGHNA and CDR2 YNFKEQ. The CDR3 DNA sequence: TGTGCCAGCAGCCAAGAAGGGACAGCCCCGATAGGCTACACCTTC. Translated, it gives CASSQEGTAPIGYTF.

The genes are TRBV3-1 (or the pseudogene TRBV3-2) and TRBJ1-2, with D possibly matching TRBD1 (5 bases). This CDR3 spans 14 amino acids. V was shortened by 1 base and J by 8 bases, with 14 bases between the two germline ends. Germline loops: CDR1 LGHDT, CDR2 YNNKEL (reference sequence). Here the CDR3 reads CASSQGRTTPGYTF. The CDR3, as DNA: TGTGCCAGCAGCCAAGGTAGGACAACACCCGGCTACACCTTC.

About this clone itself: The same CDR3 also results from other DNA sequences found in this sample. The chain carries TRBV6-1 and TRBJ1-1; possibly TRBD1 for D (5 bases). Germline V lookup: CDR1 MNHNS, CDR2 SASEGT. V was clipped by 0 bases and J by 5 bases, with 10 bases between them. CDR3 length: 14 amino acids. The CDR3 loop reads CASSEAPGGTEAFF. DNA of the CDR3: TGTGCCAGCAGTGAAGCGCCCGGGGGAACTGAAGCTTTCTTT.

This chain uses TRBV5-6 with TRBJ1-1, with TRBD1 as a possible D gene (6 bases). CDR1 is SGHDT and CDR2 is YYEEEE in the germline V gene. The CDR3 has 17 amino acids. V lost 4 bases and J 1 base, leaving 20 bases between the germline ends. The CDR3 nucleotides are TGTGCCAGCAGCCTAAACCAACTTCGGACAGCGAACACTGAAGCTTTCTTT. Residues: CASSLNQLRTANTEAFF. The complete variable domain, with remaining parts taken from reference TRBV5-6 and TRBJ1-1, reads DAGVTQSPTHLIKTRGQQVTLRCSPKSGHDTVSWYQQALGQGPQFIFQYYEEEERQRGNFPDRFSGHQFPNYSSELNVNALLLGDSALYLCASSLNQLRTANTEAFFGQGTRLTVV.